Listed below are T cell receptor beta chains from one sample, sequenced in a study of cytomegalovirus exposure and HLA in healthy donors. Measured with immunoSEQ multiplex PCR; TCRdb has only the in-frame clones, and not every one. The table shows 150,000 to 250,000 clones, with over 75% occurring only once. The sample taken for sequencing was PBMCs. The receptors derive from a woman in her forties or fifties in good health and CMV-seronegative. CDR3s include the opening cysteine and the closing phenylalanine or tryptophan. The D gene is left open where the match is weak.

TRBJ2-4	-	TRBV11-2	CASSLDPGHPLKNIQYF
TRBJ2-7	-	TRBV5-5	CASSLAVDRLYEQYF
TRBJ2-1	TRBD2	TRBV5-8	CASSLSLAGGLYNEQFF
TRBJ2-1	TRBD2	TRBV5-1	CASSLGALAGADEQFF
TRBJ1-6	-	TRBV6-5	CASSLTEVESNSPLHF
TRBJ2-5	TRBD2	TRBV4-3	CASSHNPGLAGVREQYF
TRBJ2-5	-	TRBV19	CASRPYRDQETQYF
TRBJ2-3	-	TRBV30	CAWRRSPVLTVSTDTQYF
TRBJ2-1	-	TRBV19	CAISPGARNEQFF
TRBJ2-7	TRBD2	TRBV11-2	CASSLDQRGSYEQYF
TRBJ1-1	-	TRBV12-5	CASGQGRGTEAFF
TRBJ1-5	TRBD1	TRBV6-1	CASSAGRQGINQPQHF
TRBJ2-5	-	TRBV7-9	CASRTSGHLQETQYF
TRBJ1-1	-	TRBV6-5	CASSYRGTTEAFF
TRBJ2-5	TRBD1	TRBV18	CASSRQGGETQYF
TRBJ1-4	-	TRBV5-1	CASSSGLGEKLFF
TRBJ1-1	-	TRBV5-1	CASSLSPAGNTEAFF
TRBJ2-1	TRBD1	TRBV5-1	CASSSGTVNTHLGGFYNEQFF
TRBJ1-1	TRBD1	TRBV7-6	CASSSGQGNTEAFF
TRBJ1-4	-	TRBV5-6	CASSLYTTNEKLFF
TRBJ2-6	-	TRBV6-5	CASSTQKSGANVLTF
TRBJ2-5	-	TRBV19	CASTHSPVGQETQYF
TRBJ2-1	TRBD2	TRBV4-1	CASSQGLRAGGYNEQFF
TRBJ1-2	-	TRBV5-1	CASSLTDNYGYTF
TRBJ2-7	-	TRBV19	CASSPMKGGPHEQYF
TRBJ2-1	-	TRBV6-5	CASSYGAAYNEQFF
TRBJ2-7	-	TRBV28	CATTTGYEQYF
-	-	TRBV7-2	CASSLASASSSYEQYF
TRBJ1-2	TRBD1	TRBV27	CASSPRQGYGYTF
TRBJ2-6	-	TRBV30	CAWRTSSGANVLTF
TRBJ2-7	TRBD1	TRBV2	CASLGQGYEQYF
TRBJ2-1	-	TRBV29-1	CSVESPGLALYNEQFF
TRBJ2-1	TRBD1	TRBV27	CASSPWTGRNEQFF
TRBJ1-1	-	TRBV18	CASSPPGGLRTEAFF
TRBJ1-5	-	TRBV7-9	CASSSRGQPQHF
TRBJ1-4	TRBD1	TRBV6-1	CASSGYGTGNEKLFF
TRBJ1-2	-	TRBV27	CASSLDTRAGYTF
TRBJ1-5	TRBD1	TRBV6-6	CASRGQGGGRNQPQHF
TRBJ1-5	-	TRBV19	CASSITAQYGGVGQPQHF
TRBJ2-1	TRBD1	TRBV13	CASSPGQGTYNEQFF
TRBJ1-5	-	TRBV4-1	CASSQERGGGNQPQHF
TRBJ2-1	TRBD1	TRBV28	CASSARTGVIEQFF
TRBJ2-4	TRBD2	TRBV5-1	CASSLRLPLAGESEAKNIQYF
TRBJ2-5	TRBD1	TRBV7-9	CASSYQQGDETQYF
TRBJ1-3	-	TRBV19	CASRPSGLLSGNTIYF
TRBJ2-3	TRBD2	TRBV13	CASSHGWGLAEGRTDTQYF
TRBJ2-7	TRBD1	TRBV28	CASSWDSRTNYEQYF
TRBJ2-1	-	TRBV7-2	CASSLDGGSEQFF
TRBJ2-7	-	TRBV28	CASSPGTPSYEQYF